This TCR beta chain was identified in a study of T-cell memory formation after mild COVID-19 (dated by TCRdb to about 2021). Study-level background: TCR sequence clusters from the two donors were found to be largely donor specific. Longitudinal TCRalpha and TCRbeta repertoire sequencing tracked T-cell clones expanding and contracting after mild COVID-19 in two donors. Two young, previously healthy adult volunteers, one female and one male, were included in the cohort.

From the germline V gene, CDR1 is SGHAT and CDR2 is FQNNGV. V lost 4 bases and J lost 5 bases, and the count of bases not matched to a germline gene is 2. The CDR3 starts with the cysteine, ends with the phenylalanine, and has 12 residues. The retained sequence is limited to the CDR3, 36 bases, with the frame set at the first base. For sequencing, an Illumina NovaSeq 6000 was employed. cDNA libraries for TCRalpha and TCRbeta were prepared by 5'RACE using constant-segment primers, with sample barcodes and unique molecular identifiers added. Trizol reagent was used to extract RNA from every sample. Libraries were amplified in two PCR steps, with a second sample barcode and Illumina TruSeq adapters added in the second step. The libraries were sequenced on an Illumina NovaSeq using 2 x 150 bp paired-end reads. As for the original processing: Reads were demultiplexed and collapsed into UMI-guided consensus sequences with migec v1.2.7. With mixcr v2.1.11, UMI consensuses were aligned to TRA and TRB V and J templates and assembled into clonotypes. A clonotype was counted as expanded or contracted only when both edgeR and NoisET called the clonotype significant, with the noise models trained on biological replicates. For edgeR calls, the thresholds were a false discovery rate-adjusted p below 0.01 and a log2 fold-change of 1. As an exploratory analysis of dynamics, PCA with hierarchical clustering was applied to max-normalized trajectories of the 1000 most abundant clonotypes. Each responding clone was given a CD4 or CD8 phenotype based on the CD4+ and CD8+ repertoires, which had been sequenced separately. TCRdb trimmed public reads at Q25 via fastp, called clones via MiXCR and kept in-frame beta chains. When rows share a CDR3 protein, they turn into one entry using the most common DNA and genes. The V and J calls and clone size come from TCRdb's table, not from the authors' own analysis. Across this sample there are some 82,000 distinct CDR3 sequences, with more than 10% seen only once. Together, the top ten hold around two fifths of the sample.

PBMCs were isolated by Ficoll-Paque density gradient centrifugation. A note on this clonotype: No cognate antigen has been identified for it. No clone much larger than this one lies a single base away; base qualities are absent.

Overall results and qualifications from the work: Some responding clones were detected in pre-infection memory, which suggested that pre-existing cross-reactive memory T cells had joined the SARS-CoV-2 response. Clones contracting from day 15 to 85 had balanced CD4/CD8 phenotypes, while a second wave expanding from day 15 to 37 was biased towards CD4+. SARS-CoV-2 specificity was not confirmed for the second-wave clones peaking on day 37. Contracting CD4+ clones appeared mostly in the CM and EM memory subsets, whereas CD8+ clones were enriched in EMRA. The study covered only a couple of mild cases, and larger cohorts including severe cases with pre-infection samples were considered necessary.

The receptor comes from a young man who had mild COVID-19 (a few samples of this study predate the infection). The sample titles of this study are shuffled in the database, so cell type and time point are left out; the donor was told from shared clones. The sequencing sample was made of PBMCs or a T cell subset sorted from them (not recorded which). The rearrangement joined TRBV11-2 to TRBJ2-7, with 7 bases matching TRBD1. CDR3 reads: CASSSDRDEQYF. The nucleotide sequence reads TGTGCCAGCAGCTCTGACAGGGACGAGCAGTACTTC.